This record looks at one TCR beta chain sequence and its context. These data come from a study of blood T cell repertoires in COVID-19. Study background: Samples taken during acute and convalescent COVID-19 were collected in the United States, Italy and Spain.

The ends lost 4 bases at V and 5 bases at J; junction bases unmatched: 6. Germline V lookup: CDR1 SGHTA, CDR2 FQGTGA. The CDR3 totals 15 residues. Sequenced by immunoSEQ multiplex PCR; TCRdb stores in-frame clones only, minus some. The sample records 100,000 to 120,000 clones, approximately 80% being singletons. This receptor was identified in a woman between 65 and 79 years old with acute or convalescent COVID-19. Sequencing was done on a sample of peripheral blood. V and J are TRBV7-3 and TRBJ2-5; 11 bases align to TRBD2. CDR3 in DNA: TGTGCCAGCAGCTCGGTAGCGGGAGGGATGGAGACCCAGTACTTC. Its translation: CASSSVAGGMETQYF.